The T cell receptor (beta chain) under discussion was sequenced for a study of shared clonotypes between healthy human individuals. This CDR3 contains 15 residues. Trimming stripped 4 bases from V and 5 bases from J, with 15 bases between. Germline CDR1 is SNHLY and CDR2 is FYNNEI. Repertoires were generated with immunoSEQ multiplex PCR, while TCRdb's copy carries only in-frame clones and drops some. The sample consists of approximately 95,000 clones, 65% to 70% of them appearing once. Specimen: memory CD8+ T cells sorted from blood. Regarding subset: CD45RO+ cells pooled with CCR7-negative TemRA cells. The TCR was taken from a man in his thirties or forties in good health. The chain employs TRBV2 and TRBJ2-1; D gene ambiguous. Written as DNA, the CDR3 is TGTGCCAGCAGTGCAACTGACCGGGCGAACAATGAGCAGTTCTTC. It translates to CASSATDRANNEQFF.